Presented here are 20 T cell receptor beta chains from one specimen sequenced in a study of T cells in Graves' hyperthyroidism and ophthalmopathy (dated by TCRdb to the late 2010s). Library preparation was by multiplex PCR. The listed sequencing device is Illumina HiSeq 2000. TCR beta CDR3 regions were amplified from RNA transcripts. A first-round RT-PCR of the TCR CDR3 used the HTBI primer set with the Qiagen OneStep RT-PCR kit. TCRdb reran the public reads through fastp at Q25 and MiXCR, keeping productive beta chains. Rows are combined by CDR3 protein, so each entry shows the most common genes and DNA. The sample contains roughly 250,000 distinct CDR3 sequences, more than 12% of them found a single time. The top ten clones comprise about an eighth of the sample. Sequencing was performed on blood. The receptors come from a woman between 35 and 50 years old with Graves' hyperthyroidism that later progressed to Graves' ophthalmopathy.

This clonotype was counted at least ten times. J is TRBJ1-5 and V is TRBV27; 8 bases are shared with TRBD1. The CDR3 totals 15 residues. CDR1 is MNHEY, CDR2 SMNVEV, per germline (reference sequence). Trimming at V came to 6 bases and at J to 7 bases, leaving 11 bases not matched to a gene. The CDR3 DNA reads as TGTGCCAGCAGCCAATCGACAGGGGATGAGCAGCCCCAGCATTTT. Translated: CASSQSTGDEQPQHF.

The gene calls are TRBV12-3 or TRBV12-4 and TRBJ2-5; D may match TRBD1 or TRBD2 (5 bases each). CDR3 size: 14 residues. The V gene lost 2 bases and the J gene lost 4 bases, with 11 bases spanning the gap. The CDR3, as DNA: TGTGCCAGCAGTTTAATGGATGGGGGAGAGACCCAGTACTTC. Translated: CASSLMDGGETQYF.

As DNA, the CDR3 is TGTGCCAGCAGCGGCGGGACAGCCAGCGATCAGCCCCAGCATTTT. It specifies CASSGGTASDQPQHF. V usage is TRBV9 and J usage is TRBJ1-5; 7 bases agree with TRBD1. The V and J ends lost 3 bases and 5 bases, in that order; junction bases with no gene match: 8. The CDR3 has 15 amino acids. Germline lookup yields CDR1 SGDLS and CDR2 YYNGEE.

Comment on this clonotype: A much larger clone lies a single base off, so this may be a read error. The V and J genes are TRBV7-2 and TRBJ1-5; a possible D gene is TRBD1 (6 bases). The germline gives CDR1 SGHTA, CDR2 FQGNSA. CDR3 length equals 15 residues. The germline V and J ends were trimmed by 4 bases and 5 bases, with 15 bases remaining between them. The CDR3 loop is CASSWDTGRYQPQHF. Written as DNA, the CDR3 is TGTGCCAGCAGCTGGGACACAGGGCGCTATCAGCCCCAGCATTTT.

The sample holds many counts of this clonotype. The chain uses TRBV6-6 and TRBJ2-1, with TRBD2 identical over 13 bases. Germline CDR1 is MNHNY and CDR2 is SVGAGI (reference sequence). Germline trimming cut 4 bases from V and 7 bases from J; bases unmatched to any gene: 7. CDR3 length: 16 amino acids. In nucleotides, the CDR3 is TGTGCCAGCAGTTGGGAACCGGGACTAGCGGGAAATGAGCAGTTCTTC. Translating gives CASSWEPGLAGNEQFF.

This clonotype was seen at least ten times. V and J are TRBV11-2 and TRBJ2-1, with 9 bases that match TRBD1. V dropped 3 bases and J dropped 9; count of bases not matched to a gene: 3. The CDR3 consists of 13 residues. Looked up from germline, CDR1 is SGHAT and CDR2 is FQNNGV. Here the CDR3 DNA reads TGTGCCAGCAGCTTGGGACAGGGAAGTGAGCAGTTCTTC. Amino acid sequence: CASSLGQGSEQFF.

This clonotype was observed many times. The gene calls are TRBV29-1 and TRBJ2-1; no clear D. V lost 4 bases and J lost 4, with 2 bases in between. The germline V gene encodes CDR1 SQVTM and CDR2 ANQGSEA. The CDR3 length is 10 residues. The CDR3 DNA sequence: TGCAGCGTTGGTTACAATGAGCAGTTCTTC. This codes for CSVGYNEQFF.

This clonotype occurred many times. The chain has TRBV5-1 and TRBJ2-2, with 7 bases aligning to TRBD2. The ends lost 2 bases at V and 1 base at J; junction bases unmatched: 5. The germline gives CDR1 SGHRS, CDR2 YFSETQ. The CDR3 has 16 amino acids. CDR3 protein: CASSFPGGLNTGELFF. In nucleotides, the CDR3 is TGCGCCAGCAGCTTCCCGGGAGGCCTGAACACCGGGGAGCTGTTTTTT.

This clonotype was seen repeatedly, ten times or more. The V call is TRBV6-1, the J call TRBJ2-2; TRBD2 matches 8 bases. This CDR3 is 15 amino acids long. Germline-derived CDR1 and CDR2 are MNHNS and SASEGT. J lost 7 bases, V lost 5 bases, and 9 bases had no gene match. Written as DNA, the CDR3 is TGTGCCAGCAGTTCGGGACTAGTTGGTGGCGGGGAGCTGTTTTTT. The encoded protein is CASSSGLVGGGELFF.

This sequence joins TRBV2 and TRBJ2-7, with TRBD1 matching 9 bases. Germline V gene lookup returns CDR1 SNHLY and CDR2 FYNNEI. The V and J ends lost 7 bases and 1 base, in that order; junction bases with no gene match: 5. The CDR3 is 14 amino acids. The CDR3 sequence: CASKRGQGSYEQYF. The CDR3 coding sequence is TGTGCCAGCAAACGGGGACAGGGTTCCTACGAGCAGTACTTC.

A word on this clonotype: One junction end disagrees with the germline gene, perhaps due to a read error. The chain has TRBV5-1 and TRBJ2-7; weak D call: TRBD2 (5 bases). The CDR3 covers 16 residues. Looked up from germline, CDR1 is SGHRS and CDR2 is YFSETQ. The CDR3 DNA sequence: TGTGCCAGCAGCTCTCTTGTCGTGACTAAGACCTACGAGCAGTACTTC. Translated: CASSSLVVTKTYEQYF.

The chain carries TRBV12-3 or TRBV12-4 and TRBJ2-3; a weak D match, TRBD1 (5 bases). V lost 5 bases and J lost 5, with 11 bases in between. The CDR3 has 13 amino acids. CDR3 DNA: TGTGCCAGCAGTAGAAGACAGATAGATACGCAGTATTTT. Its translation is CASSRRQIDTQYF.

This clonotype has ten or more counts. The rearrangement uses TRBV12-3 or TRBV12-4 and TRBJ2-7; 13 bases align to TRBD2. After removal of 6 bases from V and 6 bases from J, the junction contained 8 bases not matched to a gene. This CDR3 comprises 15 residues. The CDR3 nucleotides are TGTGCCAGCAGAACTAGCGGGAGGGGGCTGGGCGAGCAGTACTTC. This codes for CASRTSGRGLGEQYF.

This clonotype was counted between two and nine times. The V gene is TRBV28, the J gene TRBJ2-1, with a tentative D call TRBD2 (6 bases). CDR1 is MDHEN and CDR2 is SYDVKM in the germline V gene. The CDR3 has 13 residues. Trimming stripped 8 bases from V and 7 bases from J, with 15 bases between. CDR3 region: CASVQGGRNEQFF. In DNA form, the CDR3 reads TGTGCCAGCGTCCAGGGAGGTCGGAATGAGCAGTTCTTC. Combining the CDR3 with reference TRBV28 and TRBJ2-1 gives the whole variable domain DVKVTQSSRYLVKRTGEKVFLECVQDMDHENMFWYRQDPGLGLRLIYFSYDVKMKEKGDIPEGYSVSREKKERFSLILESASTNQTSMYLCASVQGGRNEQFFGPGTRLTVL.

The V gene is TRBV14, the J gene TRBJ2-7, with D perhaps matching TRBD2 (6 bases). The V gene's germline CDR1 is SGHDN and CDR2 FVKESK. V was clipped by 4 bases and J by 2 bases, with 15 bases between them. There are 15 residues in the CDR3. CDR3 bases: TGTGCCAGCAGCCGCGTCGGGGGAAACACCTACGAGCAGTACTTC. Residues: CASSRVGGNTYEQYF.

This clonotype was seen at least ten times. The rearrangement links TRBV6-5 to TRBJ2-2; TRBD2 aligns across 10 bases. Germline lookup yields CDR1 MNHEY and CDR2 SVGAGI. V lost 2 bases to trimming and J lost 4 bases; unmatched junction nucleotides: 7. The CDR3 length is 17 residues. Written as DNA, the CDR3 is TGTGCCAGCAGTTACGAGCCCCTAGCGGGAGCCACCGGGGAGCTGTTTTTT. This encodes CASSYEPLAGATGELFF.

This clonotype was observed a handful of times. The rearrangement links TRBV20-1 to TRBJ2-1, with D unresolved. Germline V gene data show CDR1 as DFQATT and CDR2 as SNEGSKA (reference sequence). Trimming removed 1 base from V and 3 bases from J, with 10 bases in between. The CDR3 runs to 14 residues. CDR3 sequence reads: CSARGGPVYNEQFF. DNA for the CDR3: TGCAGTGCTAGAGGCGGACCAGTCTACAATGAGCAGTTCTTC.

This clonotype was recorded many times. V is TRBV20-1 and J is TRBJ2-1; D is possibly TRBD2 (6 bases). The V gene lost 5 bases and the J gene lost 12 bases, with 11 bases spanning the gap. The CDR3 sequence is 10 residues long. Germline CDR1 DFQATT, CDR2 SNEGSKA (reference sequence). The CDR3: CSASSGVQFF. DNA for the CDR3: TGCAGTGCTTCGTCGGGGGTGCAGTTCTTC.

This clonotype showed up many times. The chain has TRBV7-9 and TRBJ2-7; 7 positions match TRBD2. This CDR3 has 15 residues. CDR1 SEHNR and CDR2 FQNEAQ come from the germline V gene (reference sequence). V dropped 1 base and J dropped 2; count of bases not matched to a gene: 5. The CDR3 DNA sequence: TGTGCCAGCAGCTTAGGGGTAGGGACTACCTACGAGCAGTACTTC. Protein product: CASSLGVGTTYEQYF.

This clonotype was observed at least ten times. The chain couples TRBV6-1 to TRBJ2-1; D may be TRBD1 (6 bases). V shed 0 bases and J shed 3 bases, with 15 bases lying between them. The V gene's germline CDR1 is MNHNS and CDR2 SASEGT. The CDR3 loop spans 17 amino acids. The CDR3 region is CASSEAAYGTIYNEQFF. As DNA, the CDR3 is TGTGCCAGCAGTGAAGCAGCATACGGGACAATCTACAATGAGCAGTTCTTC.